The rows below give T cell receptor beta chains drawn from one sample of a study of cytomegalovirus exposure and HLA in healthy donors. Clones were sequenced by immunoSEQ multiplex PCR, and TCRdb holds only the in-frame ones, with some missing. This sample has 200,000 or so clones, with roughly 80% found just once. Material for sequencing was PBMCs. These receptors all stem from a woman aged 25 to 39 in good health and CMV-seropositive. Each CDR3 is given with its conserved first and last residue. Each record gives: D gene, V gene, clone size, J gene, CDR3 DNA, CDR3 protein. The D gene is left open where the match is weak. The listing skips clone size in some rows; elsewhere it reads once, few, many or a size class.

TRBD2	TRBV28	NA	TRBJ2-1	TGTGCCAGCAGAACGGGAGGGCTCAATGAGCAGTTCTTC	CASRTGGLNEQFF
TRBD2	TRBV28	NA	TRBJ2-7	TGTGCCAGCAGTTTAGAGACTAGCACGTACGAGCAGTACTTC	CASSLETSTYEQYF
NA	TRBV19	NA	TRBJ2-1	TGTGCCAGTAGTATAGATTGGGTTGGTAAGCGGAATGAGCAGTTCTTC	CASSIDWVGKRNEQFF
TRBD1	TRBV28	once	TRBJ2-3	TGTGCCAGCGGCCTGGGGACAGCTTACACAGATACGCAGTATTTT	CASGLGTAYTDTQYF
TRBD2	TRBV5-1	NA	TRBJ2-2	TGCGCCAGCAGCACGTCTAGCGGGAGCGTGGTGACCGGGGAGCTGTTTTTT	CASSTSSGSVVTGELFF
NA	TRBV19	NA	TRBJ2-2	TGTGCCAGTAGTATGACAGGAGGTCACACCGGGGAGCTGTTTTTT	CASSMTGGHTGELFF
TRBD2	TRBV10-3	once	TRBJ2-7	TGTGCCATCAGTGACCCGAGGCCGGGACTAGCGGGACGATCGGCCTACGAGCAGTACTTC	CAISDPRPGLAGRSAYEQYF
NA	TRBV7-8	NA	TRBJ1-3	TGTGCCAGCAGCTTAGGTGGTGGGGAGCGATATCTCGGAAACACCATATATTTT	CASSLGGGERYLGNTIYF
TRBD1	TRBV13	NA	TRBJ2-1	TGTGCCAGCAGCTTAATCCCCCGGGGACAGTACAATGAGCAGTTCTTC	CASSLIPRGQYNEQFF
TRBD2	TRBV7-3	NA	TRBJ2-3	TGTGCCAGCAGTCCAGCGGGGGGGTACACAGATACGCAGTATTTT	CASSPAGGYTDTQYF
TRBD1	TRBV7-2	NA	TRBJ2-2	TGTGCCAGCAGCCCAACAGGGGGACTCGTCCGGGAGCTGTTTTTT	CASSPTGGLVRELFF
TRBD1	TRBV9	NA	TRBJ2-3	TGTGCCAGCAGCGGGACAGGGGAAGTAGATACGCAGTATTTT	CASSGTGEVDTQYF
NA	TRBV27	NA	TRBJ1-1	TGTGCCAGCAGTTTACAGGGCGGGGGTTGGACTGAAGCTTTCTTT	CASSLQGGGWTEAFF
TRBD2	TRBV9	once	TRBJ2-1	TGTGCCAGCAGCGTTCGACTAGCGGGGACCTACAATGAGCAGTTCTTC	CASSVRLAGTYNEQFF
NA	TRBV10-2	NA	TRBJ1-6	TGCGCCAGCAGCGGGAACTCACCCCTCCACTTT	CASSGNSPLHF
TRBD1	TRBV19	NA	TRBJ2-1	TGTGCCAGTAGTCGGGGACAGGGGTTCAATGAGCAGTTCTTC	CASSRGQGFNEQFF
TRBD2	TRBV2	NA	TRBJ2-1	TGTGCCAGCAGTGGCGGCGGGGGACCCTACAATGAGCAGTTCTTC	CASSGGGGPYNEQFF
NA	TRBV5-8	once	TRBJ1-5	TGTGCCAGCAGCTTCAGGGTCAGGGGTCAGCCCCAGCATTTT	CASSFRVRGQPQHF
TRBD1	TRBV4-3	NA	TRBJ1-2	TGCGCCAGCAGCCAACTGACAGGGGCCAACTATGGCTACACCTTC	CASSQLTGANYGYTF
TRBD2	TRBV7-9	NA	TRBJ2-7	TGTGCCAGCAGCCCAACAGCGGGAGCGGGGGAGCAGTACTTC	CASSPTAGAGEQYF
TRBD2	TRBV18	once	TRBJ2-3	TGTGCCAGCTCACGGAACCCAGCGGGAGTGGATACGCAGTATTTT	CASSRNPAGVDTQYF
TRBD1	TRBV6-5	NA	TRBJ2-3	TGTGCCAGCAGGTCGCGAGGACAGGGCCCAGATACGCAGTATTTT	CASRSRGQGPDTQYF
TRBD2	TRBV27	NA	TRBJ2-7	TGTGCCAGCGGGAGGGGCCCCTACGAGCAGTACTTC	CASGRGPYEQYF
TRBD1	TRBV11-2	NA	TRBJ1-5	TGTGCCAGCAGCTTAGGACAGGGAAGGAATCAGCCCCAGCATTTT	CASSLGQGRNQPQHF
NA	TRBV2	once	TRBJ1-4	TGTGCCAGCAGAAGGGGCAGTAATGAAAAACTGTTTTTT	CASRRGSNEKLFF
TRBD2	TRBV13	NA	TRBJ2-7	TGTGCCAGCAGAATAGCGGGGGGGAGCTCCTACGAGCAGTACTTC	CASRIAGGSSYEQYF
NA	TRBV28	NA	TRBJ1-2	TGTGCCAGCAGTTTGGGGCCAGGGCAGAACTATGGCTACACCTTC	CASSLGPGQNYGYTF
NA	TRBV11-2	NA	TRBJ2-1	TGTGCCAGCAGCGCGGTACTTCACAATGAGCAGTTCTTC	CASSAVLHNEQFF
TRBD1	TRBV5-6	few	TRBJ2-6	TGTGCCAGCAGCGCTGGGGACAGGGAGTGGCGGGGGGCCAACGTCCTGACTTTC	CASSAGDREWRGANVLTF
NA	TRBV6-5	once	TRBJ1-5	TGTGCCAGCGGGCAGTATAGCAATCAGCCCCAGCATTTT	CASGQYSNQPQHF
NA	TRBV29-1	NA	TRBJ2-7	TGCAGCGTTGAATGGGGGCCCTCCTACGAGCAGTACTTC	CSVEWGPSYEQYF
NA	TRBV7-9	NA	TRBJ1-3	TGTTCCAGCAGCTCAGGGTCGGTGGGAAACACCATATATTTT	CSSSSGSVGNTIYF
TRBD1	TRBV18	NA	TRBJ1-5	TGTGCCAGCTCAGAGGGACAGGGGACGAAGCCCCAGCATTTT	CASSEGQGTKPQHF
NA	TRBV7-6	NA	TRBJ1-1	TGTGCCAGCAGCTCCACGAGGGGACATAAAGCTTTCTTT	CASSSTRGHKAFF
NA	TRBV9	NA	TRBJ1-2	TGTGCCAGCACCCCGGCGGCAGAGAACTATGGCTACACCTTC	CASTPAAENYGYTF
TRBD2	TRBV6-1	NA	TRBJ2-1	TGTGCCAGCAGGGCGGGAGGAGAACATGAGCAGTTCTTC	CASRAGGEHEQFF